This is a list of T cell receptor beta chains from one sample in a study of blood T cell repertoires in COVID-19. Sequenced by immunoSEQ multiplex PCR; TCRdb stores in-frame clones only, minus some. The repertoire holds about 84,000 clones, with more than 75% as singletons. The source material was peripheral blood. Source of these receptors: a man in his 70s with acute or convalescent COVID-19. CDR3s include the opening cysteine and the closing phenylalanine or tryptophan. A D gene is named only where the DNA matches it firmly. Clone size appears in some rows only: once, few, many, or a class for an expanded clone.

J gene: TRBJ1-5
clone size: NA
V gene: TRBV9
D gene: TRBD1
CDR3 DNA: TGTGCCAGCAGCTCGACAGGGGGTAGCAATCAGCCCCAGCATTTT
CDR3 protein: CASSSTGGSNQPQHF

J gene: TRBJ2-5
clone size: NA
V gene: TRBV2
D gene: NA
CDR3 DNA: TGTGCCAGCAGTGATCGGAGAGAGACCCAGTACTTC
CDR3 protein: CASSDRRETQYF

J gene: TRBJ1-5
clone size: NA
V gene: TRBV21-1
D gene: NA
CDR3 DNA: TGTGCCAGCAGCAAAGAGGGTCCAGGAGGGAAGCCCCAGCATTTT
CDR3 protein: CASSKEGPGGKPQHF

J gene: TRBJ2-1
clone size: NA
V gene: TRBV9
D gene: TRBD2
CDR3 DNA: TGTGCCAGCAGCGCTAGCGGGATCATTCCGAATGAGCAGTTCTTC
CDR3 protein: CASSASGIIPNEQFF

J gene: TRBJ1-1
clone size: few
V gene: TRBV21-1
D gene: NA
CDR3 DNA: TGTGCCAGCAGCAAAGCACGTGGGTCAGGAGGAACTTTCAAGTACACTGAAGCTTTCTTT
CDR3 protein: CASSKARGSGGTFKYTEAFF

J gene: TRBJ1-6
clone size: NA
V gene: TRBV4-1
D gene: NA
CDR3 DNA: TGCGCCAGCAGCCAAAGCCCACCGTTGTTAAATTCACCCCTCCACTTT
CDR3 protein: CASSQSPPLLNSPLHF

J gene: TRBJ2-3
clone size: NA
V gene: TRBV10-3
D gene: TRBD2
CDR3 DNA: TGTGCCATCAGGACGGGACTAGCGGGAGGGCCGCGCACAGATACGCAGTATTTT
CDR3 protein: CAIRTGLAGGPRTDTQYF

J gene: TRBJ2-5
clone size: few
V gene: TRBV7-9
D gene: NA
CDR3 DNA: TGTGCCAGCAGCTTCTCGGGGAAGGGCCAAGAGACCCAGTACTTC
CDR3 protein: CASSFSGKGQETQYF

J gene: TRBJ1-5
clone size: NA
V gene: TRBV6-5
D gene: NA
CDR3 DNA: TGTGCCAGCAGTTCCAATAGCAATCAGCCCCAGCATTTT
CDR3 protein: CASSSNSNQPQHF

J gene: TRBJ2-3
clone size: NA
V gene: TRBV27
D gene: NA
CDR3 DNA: TGTGCCAGCAGCCCCAGAACAGATACGCAGTATTTT
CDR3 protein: CASSPRTDTQYF

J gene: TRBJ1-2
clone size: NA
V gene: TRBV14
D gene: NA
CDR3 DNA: TGTGCCAGCAGCCAAGCTGGCCGGGAAGGCTACACCTTC
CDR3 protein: CASSQAGREGYTF

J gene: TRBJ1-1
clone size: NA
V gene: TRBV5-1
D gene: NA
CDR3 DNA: TGCGCCAGCAGCATCATGACAGGGAACACTGAAGCTTTCTTT
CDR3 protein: CASSIMTGNTEAFF

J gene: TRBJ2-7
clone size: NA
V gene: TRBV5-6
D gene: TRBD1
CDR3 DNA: TGTGCCAGCAGCTTTCCGGGACAGGGGATCTCCTACGAGCAGTACTTC
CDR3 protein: CASSFPGQGISYEQYF

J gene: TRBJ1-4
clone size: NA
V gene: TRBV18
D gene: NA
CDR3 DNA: TGTGCCAGCTCACCACAGGGGATGGGTGAAAAACTGTTTTTT
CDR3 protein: CASSPQGMGEKLFF

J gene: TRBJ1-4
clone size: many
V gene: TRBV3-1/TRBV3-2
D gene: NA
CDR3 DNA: TGTGCCAGCAGCCAATCATCCTTACGGCTGTTTTTT
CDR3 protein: CASSQSSLRLFF

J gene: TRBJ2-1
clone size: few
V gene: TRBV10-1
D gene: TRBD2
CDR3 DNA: TGCGCCAGCAGTGAGGGGTTTAGCGGGAGGAACAATGAGCAGTTCTTC
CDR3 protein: CASSEGFSGRNNEQFF

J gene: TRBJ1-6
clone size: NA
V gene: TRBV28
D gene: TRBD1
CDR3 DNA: TGTGCCAGCAGTTCCCCCACAGGGGGCGCGATACCCCTCCACTTT
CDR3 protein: CASSSPTGGAIPLHF

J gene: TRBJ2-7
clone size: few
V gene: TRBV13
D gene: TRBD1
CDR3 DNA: TGTGCCAGCAGGTTACAGGGGGCCAAAGGCTACGAGCAGTACTTC
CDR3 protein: CASRLQGAKGYEQYF

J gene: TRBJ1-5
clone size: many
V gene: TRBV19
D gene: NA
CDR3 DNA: TGTGCCAGTAGTATCAGGGATGGGGAACAGCCCCAGCATTTT
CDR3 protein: CASSIRDGEQPQHF

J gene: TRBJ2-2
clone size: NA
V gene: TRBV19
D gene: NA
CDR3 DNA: TGTGCCAGTAGTATCAGGTCCGGGGAGCTGTTTTTT
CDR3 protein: CASSIRSGELFF

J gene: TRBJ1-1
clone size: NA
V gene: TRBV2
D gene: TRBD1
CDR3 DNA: TGTGCCAGCAGTGATAAGGGACAGCAGGGCACTGAAGCTTTCTTT
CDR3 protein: CASSDKGQQGTEAFF

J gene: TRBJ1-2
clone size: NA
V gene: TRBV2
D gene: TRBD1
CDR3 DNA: TGTGCCAGCAGTATGGACAGGGACTATGGCTACACCTTC
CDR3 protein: CASSMDRDYGYTF

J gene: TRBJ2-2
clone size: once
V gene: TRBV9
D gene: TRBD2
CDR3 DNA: TGTGCCAGCAGCTCGTCGGGGGGCACCGGGGAGCTGTTTTTT
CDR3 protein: CASSSSGGTGELFF

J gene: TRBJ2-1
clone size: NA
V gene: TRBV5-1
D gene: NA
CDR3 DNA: TGCGCCAGCAGCTTCCTGGTGGGTAGCGTCAATGAGCAGTTCTTC
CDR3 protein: CASSFLVGSVNEQFF

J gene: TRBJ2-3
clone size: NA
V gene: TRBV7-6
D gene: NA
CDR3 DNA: TGTGCCAGCAGCTCCTCGGGTAGCCGGGATACGCAGTATTTT
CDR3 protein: CASSSSGSRDTQYF

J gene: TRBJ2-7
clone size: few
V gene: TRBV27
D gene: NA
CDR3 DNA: TGTGCCAGCAGGGCAGGGTCCGAGCAGTACTTC
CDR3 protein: CASRAGSEQYF

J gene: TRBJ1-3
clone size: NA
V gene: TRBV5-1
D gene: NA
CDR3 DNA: TGCGCCAGCAGTGGTGCTAAGTCTGGAAACACCATATATTTT
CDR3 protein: CASSGAKSGNTIYF

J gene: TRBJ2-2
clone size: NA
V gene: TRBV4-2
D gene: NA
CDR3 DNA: TGTGCCAGCAGCCAAGATAACGAGCGGGCAATAACCGGGGAGCTGTTTTTT
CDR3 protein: CASSQDNERAITGELFF

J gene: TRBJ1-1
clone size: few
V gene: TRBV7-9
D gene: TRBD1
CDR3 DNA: TGTGCCAGCAGCTTATGGGGGACAGGGGAAGCTTTCTTT
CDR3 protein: CASSLWGTGEAFF

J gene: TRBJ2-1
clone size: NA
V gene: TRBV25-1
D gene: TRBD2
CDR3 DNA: TGTGCCAGCAGTGAAGTGCTCGGGAGGGCGTACGAGCAGTTCTTC
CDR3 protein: CASSEVLGRAYEQFF

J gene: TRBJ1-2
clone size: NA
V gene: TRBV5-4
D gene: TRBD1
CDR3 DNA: TGTGCCAGCAGCTTCCAACAGGGGGAGCGTGGCTACACCTTC
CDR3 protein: CASSFQQGERGYTF

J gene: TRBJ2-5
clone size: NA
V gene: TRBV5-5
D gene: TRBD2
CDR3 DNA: TGTGCCAGCAGCTTGGTCACTAGCGGACAAGAGACCCAGTACTTC
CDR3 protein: CASSLVTSGQETQYF

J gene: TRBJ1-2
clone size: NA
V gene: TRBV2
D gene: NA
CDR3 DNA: TGTGCCAGCAGTGAACAGGGTTATGGCTACACCTTC
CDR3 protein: CASSEQGYGYTF

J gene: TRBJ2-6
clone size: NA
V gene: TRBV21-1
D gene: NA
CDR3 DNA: TGTGCCAGCAGCAATGGACAGGGTCAATCTGGGGCCAACGTCCTGACTTTC
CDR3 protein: CASSNGQGQSGANVLTF

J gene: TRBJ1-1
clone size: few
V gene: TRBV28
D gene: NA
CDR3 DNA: TGTGCCAGCAGTTTGTGGGGGGGCGAAGCTTTCTTT
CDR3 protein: CASSLWGGEAFF

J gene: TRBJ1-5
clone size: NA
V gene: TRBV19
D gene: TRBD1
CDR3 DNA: TGTGCCAGTAGTTCGACAGGGTTAGGGCAGCCCCAGCATTTT
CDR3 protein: CASSSTGLGQPQHF

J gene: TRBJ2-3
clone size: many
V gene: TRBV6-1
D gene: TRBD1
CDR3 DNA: TGTGCCAGCAGTGCCTCCCTGGGACAGGGCCCAGATACGCAGTATTTT
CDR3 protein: CASSASLGQGPDTQYF

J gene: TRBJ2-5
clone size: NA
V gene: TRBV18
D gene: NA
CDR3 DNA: TGTGCCAGCTCACCGACAAACCAAGAGACCCAGTACTTC
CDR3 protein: CASSPTNQETQYF

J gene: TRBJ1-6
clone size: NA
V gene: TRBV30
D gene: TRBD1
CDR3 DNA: TGTGCCTGGAGGGGACAGGGAAGCTCCTATAATTCACCCCTCCACTTT
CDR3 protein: CAWRGQGSSYNSPLHF

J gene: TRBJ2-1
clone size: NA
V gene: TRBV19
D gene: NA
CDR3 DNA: TGTGCCAGTAGTATCCGCCAGGGGACGACCGAGCAGTTCTTC
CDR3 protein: CASSIRQGTTEQFF

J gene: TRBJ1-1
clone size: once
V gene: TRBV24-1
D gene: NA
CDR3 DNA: TGTGCCACTAGGAATTCAGGATGGGACACTGAAGCTTTCTTT
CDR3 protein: CATRNSGWDTEAFF

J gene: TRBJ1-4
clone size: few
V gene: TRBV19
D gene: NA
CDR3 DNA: TGTGCCAGTAGCCCCGCGGGGAGAAGGGCCGGAAAACTGTTTTTT
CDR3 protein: CASSPAGRRAGKLFF

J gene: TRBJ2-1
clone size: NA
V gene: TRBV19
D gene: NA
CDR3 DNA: TGTGCCAGTAGTATAGACCAGTACAATGAGCAGTTCTTC
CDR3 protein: CASSIDQYNEQFF

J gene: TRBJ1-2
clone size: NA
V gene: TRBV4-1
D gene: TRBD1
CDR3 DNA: TGCGCCAGCAGCCAACTCGTCCCGGGACAGGGTTCGAACTATGGCTACACCTTC
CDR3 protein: CASSQLVPGQGSNYGYTF

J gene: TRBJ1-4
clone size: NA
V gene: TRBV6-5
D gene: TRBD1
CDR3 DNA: TGTGCCAGCAGTCTCAGGGGGCGCGAAAAACTGTTTTTT
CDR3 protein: CASSLRGREKLFF

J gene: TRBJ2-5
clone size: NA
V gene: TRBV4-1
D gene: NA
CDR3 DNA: TGCGCCAGCAGCCAAGATGGCGGTTTTAAAGAGACCCAGTACTTC
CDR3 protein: CASSQDGGFKETQYF

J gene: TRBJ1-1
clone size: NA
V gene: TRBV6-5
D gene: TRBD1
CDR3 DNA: TGTGCCAGCAGTTACTCGGACAGGTATGAAGCTTTCTTT
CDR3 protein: CASSYSDRYEAFF

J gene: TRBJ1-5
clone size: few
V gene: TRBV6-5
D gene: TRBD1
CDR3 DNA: TGTGCCAGCAGCCGAGGGACAGGGGGCAATCAGCCCCAGCATTTT
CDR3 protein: CASSRGTGGNQPQHF

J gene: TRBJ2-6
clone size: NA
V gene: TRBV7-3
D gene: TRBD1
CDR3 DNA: TGTGCCAGCAGCTCCCCGGACAGGGGGGCCTCTGGGGCCAACGTCCTGACTTTC
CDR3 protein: CASSSPDRGASGANVLTF

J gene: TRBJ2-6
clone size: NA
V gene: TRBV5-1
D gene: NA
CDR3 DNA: TGCGCCAGCAGCCCCGGTTGGTCCTCTGGGGCCAACGTCCTGACTTTC
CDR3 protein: CASSPGWSSGANVLTF

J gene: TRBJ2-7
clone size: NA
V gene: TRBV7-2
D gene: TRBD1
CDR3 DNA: TGTGCCAGCAGCGACGAGGTAAACAGGGGCCACGAGCAGTACTTC
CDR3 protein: CASSDEVNRGHEQYF

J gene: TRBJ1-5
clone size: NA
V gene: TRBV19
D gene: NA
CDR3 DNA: TGTGCCGGCCCTAGCAGGAGACGCAATCAGCCCCAGCATTTT
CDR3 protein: CAGPSRRRNQPQHF

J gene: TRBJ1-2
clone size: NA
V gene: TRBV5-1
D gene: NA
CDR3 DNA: TGCGCCAGCAGCTCCGCAGGGTCGATTAACTATGGCTACACCTTC
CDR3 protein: CASSSAGSINYGYTF

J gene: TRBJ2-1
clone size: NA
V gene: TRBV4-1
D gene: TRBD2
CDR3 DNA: TGCGCCAGCAGCCGGAGGGCTAGCGGGAAACTGAACTCCTACAATGAGCAGTTCTTC
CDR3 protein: CASSRRASGKLNSYNEQFF

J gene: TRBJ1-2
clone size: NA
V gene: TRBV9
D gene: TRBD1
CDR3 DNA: TGTGCCAGCAGCGTCGACCCTCGGACAGGGGGCGAAGGCTACACCTTC
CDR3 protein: CASSVDPRTGGEGYTF

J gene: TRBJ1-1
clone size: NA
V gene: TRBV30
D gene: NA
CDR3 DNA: TGTGCCTGGAGTGAACCCGGCAGGGCAGTCGAGGTGAACACTGAAGCTTTCTTT
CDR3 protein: CAWSEPGRAVEVNTEAFF

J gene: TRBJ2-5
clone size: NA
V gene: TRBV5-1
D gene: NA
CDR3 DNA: TGCGCCAGCAGCTTGGGGGGCGCTACCCAAGAGACCCAGTACTTC
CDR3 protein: CASSLGGATQETQYF

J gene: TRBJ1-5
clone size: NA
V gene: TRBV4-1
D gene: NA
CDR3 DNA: TGCGCCAGCAGCCAGGCGGACAATCAGCCCCAGCATTTT
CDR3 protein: CASSQADNQPQHF

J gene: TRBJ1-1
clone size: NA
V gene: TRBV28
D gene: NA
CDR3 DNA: TGTGCCAGCGGGAGCGTAAGCACTGAAGCTTTCTTT
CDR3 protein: CASGSVSTEAFF